Listed below are T cell receptor beta chains from one sample, sequenced in a study of human T cells and chemical hapten exposure. TCRdb re-called the RACE reads with MiXCR, one entry per CDR3 protein. This table has about 110,000 distinct CDR3 sequences, approximately 10% appearing once. The source material was whole blood, sampled in connection with sensitization to the hapten diphenylcyclopropenone (DPC). The receptors stem from a woman aged 40-49 years with alopecia areata. Some clones in this sample may be carry-over from other donors' samples. Each CDR3 is given with its conserved first and last residue. The D gene is left open where the match is weak. Rows give clone size only sometimes, using once, few, many, or a class for an expanded clone.

clone size	V gene	J gene	D gene	CDR3 protein	CDR3 DNA
NA	TRBV10-1	TRBJ2-5	NA	CASSATGRETQYF	TGCGCCAGCAGCGCAACAGGGAGAGAGACCCAGTACTTC
many	TRBV7-2	TRBJ2-7	NA	CASSLAGLRSYEQYF	TGTGCCAGCAGCTTAGCCGGTCTACGGTCCTACGAGCAGTACTTC
once	TRBV25-1	TRBJ2-1	TRBD2	CASNRASGGRYNEQFF	TGTGCCAGCAACCGAGCTAGCGGGGGGAGGTACAATGAGCAGTTCTTC
NA	TRBV18	TRBJ2-4	NA	CASSPLDVVAKNIQYF	TGTGCCAGCTCACCTCTGGATGTTGTGGCCAAAAACATTCAGTACTTC
NA	TRBV12-3/TRBV12-4	TRBJ2-3	TRBD2	CASSTSGASTDTQYF	TGTGCCAGCAGTACTAGCGGAGCCTCCACAGATACGCAGTATTTT
NA	TRBV6-6	TRBJ1-3	NA	CATSDGLSSGNTIYF	TGTGCCACCTCCGACGGCCTGAGCTCTGGAAACACCATATATTTT
few	TRBV5-8	TRBJ2-3	NA	CASSTRAKDTQYF	TGTGCCAGCAGCACCCGGGCCAAAGATACGCAGTATTTT
few	TRBV4-2	TRBJ1-1	NA	CASSPLNRDTEAFF	TGTGCCAGCAGCCCCCTCAACCGGGACACTGAAGCTTTCTTT
NA	TRBV7-9	TRBJ2-3	NA	CASSLYWGTSSNGTQYF	TGTGCCAGCAGCTTATATTGGGGGACATCTTCGAATGGTACGCAGTATTTT
NA	TRBV29-1	TRBJ1-1	NA	CSVASLKAFF	TGCAGCGTTGCCAGTTTGAAAGCTTTCTTT
many	TRBV7-2	TRBJ2-7	NA	CASSLAGVPSYEQYF	TGTGCCAGCAGCTTAGCCGGGGTCCCATCCTACGAGCAGTACTTC
many	TRBV7-2	TRBJ1-5	NA	CASSSGSPIDQPQHF	TGTGCCAGCAGCTCGGGCTCACCCATCGATCAGCCCCAGCATTTT
NA	TRBV6-2/TRBV6-3	TRBJ1-1	TRBD1	CASSYSPGQGASHTEAFF	TGTGCCAGCAGTTACTCACCTGGACAGGGGGCAAGCCACACTGAAGCTTTCTTT
few	TRBV29-1	TRBJ2-7	NA	CSVDGSLGEQYF	TGCAGCGTGGATGGGAGTCTGGGAGAGCAGTACTTC
few	TRBV7-8	TRBJ2-7	NA	CASSFSFPVISYEQYF	TGTGCCAGCAGCTTTTCATTCCCAGTAATCTCCTACGAGCAGTACTTC
many	TRBV5-6	TRBJ1-4	NA	CASSPGPSTNEKLFF	TGTGCCAGCAGCCCGGGACCGTCGACTAATGAAAAACTGTTTTTT
NA	TRBV3-1	TRBJ2-6	TRBD1	CASSPDRAGANVLTF	TGTGCCAGCAGCCCCGACAGGGCTGGGGCCAACGTCCTGACTTTC
few	TRBV12-3/TRBV12-4	TRBJ2-3	NA	CASSLWADTQYF	TGTGCCAGCAGTTTATGGGCAGATACGCAGTATTTT
few	TRBV28	TRBJ1-2	NA	CATRGGGNYGYTF	TGTGCCACCCGGGGGGGAGGTAACTATGGCTACACCTTC
few	TRBV11-2	TRBJ2-5	TRBD2	CASSLSSVGTSGRSSETQYF	TGTGCCAGCAGCTTATCAAGCGTGGGGACTAGCGGGAGGTCCTCCGAGACCCAGTACTTC
NA	TRBV7-2	TRBJ2-1	TRBD1	CASNPQGAYYNVQFF	TGTGCCAGCAACCCCCAGGGGGCATACTACAATGTGCAGTTCTTC
NA	TRBV19	TRBJ1-6	NA	CASSIGGFASPNSPLHF	TGTGCCAGTAGTATTGGGGGTTTTGCCTCCCCTAATTCACCCCTCCACTTT
few	TRBV4-1	TRBJ1-5	NA	CASSQHSGRSNQPQHF	TGCGCCAGCAGCCAACATAGCGGCCGGAGCAATCAGCCCCAGCATTTT
few	TRBV29-1	TRBJ1-1	NA	CSVGVGQNTEAFF	TGCAGCGTTGGAGTCGGTCAGAACACTGAAGCTTTCTTT
few	TRBV19	TRBJ1-5	NA	CASSRGGNQPQHF	TGTGCCAGTAGCCGGGGGGGGAATCAGCCCCAGCATTTT
many	TRBV4-3	TRBJ1-2	NA	CASSQDRTYGYTF	TGCGCCAGCAGCCAAGACAGGACCTATGGCTACACCTTC
few	TRBV25-1	TRBJ1-6	NA	CASSADTYNSPLHF	TGTGCCAGCAGTGCGGACACCTATAATTCACCCCTCCACTTT
NA	TRBV20-1	TRBJ1-5	NA	CSARSVADAGGQPQHF	TGCAGTGCTAGATCAGTGGCGGACGCCGGTGGCCAGCCCCAGCATTTT
NA	TRBV7-9	TRBJ1-2	NA	CASSLDGNGYTF	TGTGCCAGCAGCTTAGACGGGAATGGCTACACCTTC
many	TRBV10-3	TRBJ1-2	TRBD1	CAIRSGTGYGYTF	TGTGCCATCAGGTCCGGGACAGGCTATGGCTACACCTTC
many	TRBV18	TRBJ1-1	TRBD1	CASSPQGAKLTGTEAFF	TGTGCCAGCTCACCACAGGGGGCGAAACTCACCGGCACTGAAGCTTTCTTT
few	TRBV7-8	TRBJ2-7	NA	CASTMNRQTGGEQYF	TGTGCCAGCACCATGAACCGTCAGACCGGGGGCGAGCAGTACTTC
many	TRBV7-2	TRBJ2-1	NA	CASSAERNEQFF	TGTGCCAGCAGCGCGGAGCGGAATGAGCAGTTCTTC
many	TRBV7-8	TRBJ2-2	TRBD1	CASLRDRNTGELFF	TGTGCCAGCCTCCGGGACAGAAACACCGGGGAGCTGTTTTTT
NA	TRBV10-2	TRBJ2-7	NA	CASNGRGLNYEQYF	TGCGCCAGCAATGGACGGGGATTGAACTACGAGCAGTACTTC
many	TRBV28	TRBJ2-3	TRBD1	CASRLLRTGYFTDTQYF	TGTGCCAGCAGGTTACTCCGGACAGGGTATTTCACAGATACGCAGTATTTT
NA	TRBV30	TRBJ1-4	NA	CAWRQGHNEKLFF	TGTGCCTGGAGACAGGGACATAATGAAAAACTGTTTTTT
few	TRBV29-1	TRBJ2-7	TRBD1	CSVEKTGPEQYF	TGCAGCGTTGAAAAGACAGGGCCCGAGCAGTACTTC
many	TRBV7-8	TRBJ1-2	TRBD1	CASSPIVWTGSGYTF	TGTGCCAGCAGCCCAATAGTCTGGACAGGGAGTGGCTACACCTTC
few	TRBV6-2/TRBV6-3	TRBJ1-1	NA	CASSYRQTEAFF	TGTGCCAGCAGTTACCGGCAGACTGAAGCTTTCTTT
many	TRBV30	TRBJ1-5	NA	CAWKNSGTYQPQHF	TGTGCCTGGAAGAATTCAGGGACTTATCAGCCCCAGCATTTT
few	TRBV7-2	TRBJ1-1	NA	CASSPGTLMAAFF	TGTGCCAGCAGCCCAGGGACCCTAATGGCAGCTTTCTTT
NA	TRBV6-1	TRBJ1-4	NA	CASSEYGTQRGEKLFF	TGTGCCAGCAGTGAATACGGGACGCAGCGAGGCGAAAAACTGTTTTTT
many	TRBV29-1	TRBJ1-2	NA	CSVETGDLHF	TGCAGCGTTGAAACTGGGGACCTTCACTTC
many	TRBV6-2/TRBV6-3	TRBJ1-2	NA	CASKGHYGYTF	TGTGCCAGCAAAGGCCACTATGGCTACACCTTC
many	TRBV7-9	TRBJ1-5	NA	CASSLVGQGNQPQHF	TGTGCCAGCAGCTTAGTCGGCCAGGGCAATCAGCCCCAGCATTTT
many	TRBV10-3	TRBJ2-6	TRBD1	CAINIGTGSSSGANVLTF	TGTGCCATCAACATTGGGACAGGGAGCTCCTCTGGGGCCAACGTCCTGACTTTC
many	TRBV6-5	TRBJ2-3	NA	CASSSTSSTDTQYF	TGTGCCAGCAGTTCCACCTCTAGCACAGATACGCAGTATTTT
few	TRBV12-3/TRBV12-4	TRBJ2-7	NA	CASSLEGRGGYEQYF	TGTGCCAGCAGTTTAGAGGGGCGGGGCGGTTACGAGCAGTACTTC
NA	TRBV29-1	TRBJ2-2	NA	CSVEDRAVGRGELFF	TGCAGCGTTGAAGATCGGGCGGTAGGACGCGGGGAGCTGTTTTTT
many	TRBV6-2/TRBV6-3	TRBJ1-1	NA	CASSQHDSSGAEAFF	TGTGCCAGCAGTCAACATGACAGTTCAGGCGCTGAAGCTTTCTTT
few	TRBV11-2	TRBJ2-7	NA	CASSPPAGLYEQYF	TGTGCCAGCAGCCCCCCGGCAGGCCTCTACGAGCAGTACTTC